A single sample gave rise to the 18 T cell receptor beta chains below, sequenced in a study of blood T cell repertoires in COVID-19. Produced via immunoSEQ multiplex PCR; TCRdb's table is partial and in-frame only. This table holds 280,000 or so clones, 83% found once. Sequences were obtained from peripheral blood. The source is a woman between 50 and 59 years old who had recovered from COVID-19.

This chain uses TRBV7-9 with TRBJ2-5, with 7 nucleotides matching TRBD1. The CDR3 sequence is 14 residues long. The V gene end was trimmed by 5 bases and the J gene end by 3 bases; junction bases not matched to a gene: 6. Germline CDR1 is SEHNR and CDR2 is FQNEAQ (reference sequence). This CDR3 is CASSLKDRKETQYF. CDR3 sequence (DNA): TGTGCCAGCAGCCTCAAGGACAGGAAAGAGACCCAGTACTTC.

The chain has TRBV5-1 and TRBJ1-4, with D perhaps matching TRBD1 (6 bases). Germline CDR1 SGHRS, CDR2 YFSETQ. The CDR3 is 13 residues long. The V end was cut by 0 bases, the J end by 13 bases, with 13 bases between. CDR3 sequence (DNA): TGCGCCAGCAGCTTGGATGATGGGGGCAGACTGTTTTTT. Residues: CASSLDDGGRLFF.

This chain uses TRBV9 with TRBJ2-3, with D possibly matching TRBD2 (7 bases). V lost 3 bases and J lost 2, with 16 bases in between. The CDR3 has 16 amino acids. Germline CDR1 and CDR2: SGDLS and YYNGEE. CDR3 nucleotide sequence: TGTGCCAGCAGCGACCACGGGGGGCCGTTCACAGATACGCAGTATTTT. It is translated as CASSDHGGPFTDTQYF.

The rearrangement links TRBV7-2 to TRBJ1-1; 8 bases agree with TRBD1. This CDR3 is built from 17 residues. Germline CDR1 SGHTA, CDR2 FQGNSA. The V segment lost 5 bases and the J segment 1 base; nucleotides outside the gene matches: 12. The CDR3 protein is CASSRKPGQATNTEAFF. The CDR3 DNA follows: TGTGCCAGCAGCAGAAAGCCGGGACAGGCCACGAACACTGAAGCTTTCTTT.

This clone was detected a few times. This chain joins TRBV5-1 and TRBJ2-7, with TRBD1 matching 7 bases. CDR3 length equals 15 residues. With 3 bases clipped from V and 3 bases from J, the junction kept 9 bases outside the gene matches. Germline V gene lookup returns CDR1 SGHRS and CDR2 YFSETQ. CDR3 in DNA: TGCGCCAGCAGCTCCACGACCGGGACAGACTACGAGCAGTACTTC. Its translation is CASSSTTGTDYEQYF.

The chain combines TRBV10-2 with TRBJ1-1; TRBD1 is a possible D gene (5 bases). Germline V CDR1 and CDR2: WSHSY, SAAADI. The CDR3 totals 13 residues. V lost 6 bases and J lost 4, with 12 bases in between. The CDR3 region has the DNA TGCGCCAGCAGCCAAGCCGGGGGCACTGAAGCTTTCTTT. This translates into CASSQAGGTEAFF.

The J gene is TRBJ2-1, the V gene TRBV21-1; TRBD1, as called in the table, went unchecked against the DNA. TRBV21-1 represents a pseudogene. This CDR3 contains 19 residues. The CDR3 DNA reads TGTGCCAGCAGCAAAGAGACAGGGGCGCTCCCAAACCATCACAATGAGCAGTTCTTC. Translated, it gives CASSKETGALPNHHNEQFF.

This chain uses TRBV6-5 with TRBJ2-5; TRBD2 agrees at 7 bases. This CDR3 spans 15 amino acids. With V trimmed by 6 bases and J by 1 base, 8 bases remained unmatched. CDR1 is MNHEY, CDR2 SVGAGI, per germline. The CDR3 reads CASSVLAGSQETQYF. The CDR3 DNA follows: TGTGCCAGCAGCGTCTTAGCGGGCTCCCAAGAGACCCAGTACTTC.

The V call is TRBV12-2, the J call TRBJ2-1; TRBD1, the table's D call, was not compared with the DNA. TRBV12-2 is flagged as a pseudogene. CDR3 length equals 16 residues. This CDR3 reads CASRPPARTIYNEQFF. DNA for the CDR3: TGTGCAAGTCGCCCCCCCGCGCGGACAATCTACAATGAGCAGTTCTTC.

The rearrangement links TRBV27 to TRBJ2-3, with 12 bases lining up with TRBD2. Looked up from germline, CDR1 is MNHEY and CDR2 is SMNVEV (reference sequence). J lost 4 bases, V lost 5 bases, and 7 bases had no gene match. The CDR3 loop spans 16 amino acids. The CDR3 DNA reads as TGTGCCAGCAGTCGGACTAGCGGGATTATCGCAGATACGCAGTATTTT. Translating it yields CASSRTSGIIADTQYF.

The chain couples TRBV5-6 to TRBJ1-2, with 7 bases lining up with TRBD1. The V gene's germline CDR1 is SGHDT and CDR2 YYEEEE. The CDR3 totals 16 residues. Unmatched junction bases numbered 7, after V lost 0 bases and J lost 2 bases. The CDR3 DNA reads TGTGCCAGCAGCTTGGGAGCCGGGACAGAGAACTATGGCTACACCTTC. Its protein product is CASSLGAGTENYGYTF.

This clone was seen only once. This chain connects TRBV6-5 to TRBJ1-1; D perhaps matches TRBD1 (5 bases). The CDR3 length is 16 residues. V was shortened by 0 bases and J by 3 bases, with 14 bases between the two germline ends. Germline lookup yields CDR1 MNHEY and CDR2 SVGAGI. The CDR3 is CASSYSARGGYTEAFF. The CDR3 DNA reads TGTGCCAGCAGTTACTCGGCAAGGGGAGGGTACACTGAAGCTTTCTTT.

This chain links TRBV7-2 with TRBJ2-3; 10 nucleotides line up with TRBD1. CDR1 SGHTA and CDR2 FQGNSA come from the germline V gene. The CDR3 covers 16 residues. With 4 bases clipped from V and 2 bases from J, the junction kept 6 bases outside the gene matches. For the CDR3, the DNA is TGTGCCAGCAGCTACAGGGACAGGGGAGTCACAGATACGCAGTATTTT. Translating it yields CASSYRDRGVTDTQYF.

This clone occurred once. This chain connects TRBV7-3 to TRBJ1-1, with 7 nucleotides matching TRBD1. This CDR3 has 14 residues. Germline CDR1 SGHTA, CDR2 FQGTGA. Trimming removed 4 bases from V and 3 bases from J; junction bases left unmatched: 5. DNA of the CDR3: TGTGCCAGCAGCTCGCAGGGGGGACACACTGAAGCTTTCTTT. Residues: CASSSQGGHTEAFF.

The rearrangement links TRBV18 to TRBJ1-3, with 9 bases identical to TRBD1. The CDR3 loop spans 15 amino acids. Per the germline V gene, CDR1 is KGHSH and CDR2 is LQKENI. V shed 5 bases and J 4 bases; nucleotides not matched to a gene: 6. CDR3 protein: CASSSGQGSGNTIYF. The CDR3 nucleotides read TGTGCCAGCTCATCGGGACAGGGCTCCGGAAACACCATATATTTT.

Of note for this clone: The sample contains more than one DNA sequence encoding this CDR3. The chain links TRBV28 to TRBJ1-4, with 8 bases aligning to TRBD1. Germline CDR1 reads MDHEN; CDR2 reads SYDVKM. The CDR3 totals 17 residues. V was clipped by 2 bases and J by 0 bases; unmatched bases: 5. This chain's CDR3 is CASSLGDRITTNEKLFF. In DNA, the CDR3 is TGTGCCAGCAGTTTAGGGGACAGGATTACAACTAATGAAAAACTGTTTTTT.

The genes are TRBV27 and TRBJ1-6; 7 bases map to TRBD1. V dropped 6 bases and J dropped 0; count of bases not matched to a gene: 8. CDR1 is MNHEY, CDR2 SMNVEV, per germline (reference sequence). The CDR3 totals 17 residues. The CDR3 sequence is CASRWDSSDSYNSPLHF. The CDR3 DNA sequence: TGTGCCAGCAGGTGGGACAGCTCTGACTCCTATAATTCACCCCTCCACTTT.

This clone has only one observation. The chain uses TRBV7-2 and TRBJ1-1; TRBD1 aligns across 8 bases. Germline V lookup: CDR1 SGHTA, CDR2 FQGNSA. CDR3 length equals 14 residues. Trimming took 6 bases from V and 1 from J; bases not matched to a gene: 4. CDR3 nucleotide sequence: TGTGCCAGCAGACGGACAGGGCAGAACACTGAAGCTTTCTTT. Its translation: CASRRTGQNTEAFF. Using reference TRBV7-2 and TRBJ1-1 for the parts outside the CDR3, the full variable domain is GAGVSQSPSNKVTEKGKDVELRCDPISGHTALYWYRQSLGQGLEFLIYFQGNSAPDKSGLPSDRFSAERTGGSVSTLTIQRTQQEDSAVYLCASRRTGQNTEAFFGQGTRLTVV.